This section outlines one T cell receptor (beta chain) sequence together with its context. Its antigen is not yet known. Base qualities are missing; no much larger clone stands one base away. From the cysteine through the phenylalanine, the CDR3 covers 15 amino acids. Only the CDR3 portion is preserved as DNA: 45 bases, with reading frame beginning at the first base. For this chain, trimming is 7 bases at the V end and 4 bases at the J end, and the number of junction bases without a gene match is 10. Preparation of the library involved RT-PCR. Sequenced using an Illumina HiSeq 2500. The public reads were reanalyzed by TCRdb: fastp trimming at Q25, MiXCR alignment, in-frame beta chains only. Rows matching on CDR3 protein sequence are summarized as one entry with the most common DNA and genes. The sample records about 480,000 distinct CDR3 sequences, roughly 13% of which are singletons. Around 12% of the sample goes to the ten largest clones.

The time point label here, explained by the study, means: 40 to 45 days after influenza vaccine administration. The data belong to a study of response to subunit inactivated influenza vaccine (dated by TCRdb to 2017 to 2018). About the study as a whole: Deep quantitative profiling of the T cell receptor repertoire was used in the study to follow responses to a trivalent subunit inactivated influenza vaccine. The research as a whole found: The authors suggested that each seasonal influenza vaccination may recruit only a limited number of new T cells.

This sequence originates from a man aged 50 or older who received an inactivated influenza vaccine. Donor details come from another sample of the same person, matched by shared clones. The chain joins TRBV12-3 or TRBV12-4 to TRBJ2-1; 7 middle bases align to TRBD1. The sequencing here drew on PBMCs from blood, taken 35 to 45 days after vaccination. CDR3 protein: CASTPPDRKYNEQFF. The bases read TGTGCCAGCACCCCCCCGGACAGGAAATACAATGAGCAGTTCTTC.